The next 8 T cell receptor beta chains were all read from a single sample in a study of blood T cells in healthy people across ages. The second PCR ran roughly 6 to 12 cycles with a sample-barcoded 5' primer and J-beta primers. TCRdb re-analysed the 5' RACE reads in MiXCR, keeping a single row per CDR3 protein. In the table there are roughly 2 million distinct CDR3 sequences, about 49% of which are singletons. Material: blood. All receptors come from a woman aged 35 to 49 in good health.

Note on this clonotype: A junction end diverges from the germline sequence, so it may reflect a read error. The V and J genes are TRBV7-7 and TRBJ2-1, with 9 bases matching TRBD2. Germline-derived CDR1 and CDR2 are SSHAT and FNYEAQ (reference sequence). This CDR3 has 15 residues. The CDR3 sequence is CASSLEVAGVNEQFF. The CDR3 DNA follows: TGTGCTAGCAGCTTAGAAGTAGCGGGGGTCAATGAGCAGTTCTTC.

Comment on this clonotype: Possible read error: a much larger clone is one base away. The J gene is TRBJ1-1, the V gene TRBV7-2; D might be TRBD1 (6 bases). This CDR3 has 14 amino acids. CDR1 and CDR2 from the germline V gene are SGHTA and FQGNSA. The CDR3: CASGLVSGDTEAFF. DNA for the CDR3: TGTGCCAGCGGCTTAGTCTCAGGGGACACTGAAGCTTTCTTT.

The chain has TRBV5-1 and TRBJ1-1, with TRBD1 matching over 11 bases. Germline CDR1 SGHRS, CDR2 YFSETQ. The CDR3 covers 15 residues. The J segment lost 5 bases and the V segment lost 4 bases, leaving 7 bases of the junction unmatched. CDR3 protein: CASSREWDRGTEAFF. The CDR3 nucleotides are TGCGCCAGCAGCAGGGAATGGGACAGGGGGACTGAAGCTTTCTTT.

On this clonotype: One end of the junction fails to match germline, which may point to a read error. The chain is built from TRBV2 and TRBJ2-3; 7 positions agree with TRBD1. The CDR3 length is 13 residues. Germline CDR1 SNHLY, CDR2 FYNNEI. The CDR3 bases are TGTGCCAGAACCAACAGGGGCACAGATGCGCAGTATTTT. Translating gives CARTNRGTDAQYF.

V usage is TRBV7-8 and J usage is TRBJ2-4, with 7 bases identical to TRBD1. This CDR3 contains 12 residues. The junction had 7 bases not matched to a gene; V was cut back by 5 bases and J by 12 bases. CDR1 SGHVS and CDR2 FQNEAQ come from the germline V gene. The CDR3 reads CASSPPGQAQYF. CDR3 nucleotide sequence: TGTGCCAGCAGCCCACCTGGACAGGCTCAGTACTTC.

J is TRBJ2-6 and V is TRBV7-2; D unclear. CDR1 SGHTA and CDR2 FQGNSA come from the germline V gene. The CDR3 length is 17 residues. Trimming removed 4 bases at V and 0 bases at J, with 13 bases between. The CDR3: CASSSGTRVSGANVLTF. The CDR3 nucleotides are TGTGCCAGCAGCTCGGGTACAAGGGTCTCTGGGGCCAACGTCCTGACTTTC.

About this clonotype: An end of the junction does not agree with germline; a read error may underlie this. V gene TRBV27 combines with J gene TRBJ2-3, with 9 nucleotides matching TRBD1. The CDR3 contains 17 residues. Germline-derived CDR1 and CDR2 are MNHEY and SMNVEV (reference sequence). The CDR3 region is CVSSPRVDRGSGDTQYF. CDR3 DNA: TGTGTCAGCAGTCCCAGGGTCGACAGGGGGTCGGGAGATACGCAGTATTTT.

This clonotype was seen a few times. The V and J genes are TRBV7-2 and TRBJ2-4; no reliable D call. From germline, CDR1 is SGHTA and CDR2 FQGNSA. The CDR3 covers 17 residues. The V end was cut by 5 bases, the J end by 0 bases, with 17 bases between. The CDR3 region is CASSPGRGSVAKNIQYF. In nucleotides, the CDR3 is TGTGCCAGCAGCCCCGGAAGAGGATCTGTAGCCAAAAACATTCAGTACTTC. The whole variable domain, remainder taken from reference TRBV7-2 and TRBJ2-4, is GAGVSQSPSNKVTEKGKDVELRCDPISGHTALYWYRQSLGQGLEFLIYFQGNSAPDKSGLPSDRFSAERTGGSVSTLTIQRTQQEDSAVYLCASSPGRGSVAKNIQYFGAGTRLSVL.